This record concerns one T cell receptor (beta chain) sequence. Its antigen remains unidentified. These data are taken from a study of T cell repertoires in cytomegalovirus infection. On the study more broadly: The authors relied on CMV epitopes, both recently identified HLA-C-restricted and well-studied HLA-B-restricted. Carrying CMV and the relevant HLA type showed in public TCR beta signatures.

TCRdb reprocessed the reads with MiXCR, giving one entry per CDR3 protein. Counted here are 230,000 or so distinct CDR3 sequences, about 39% occurring once; the ten biggest clones make up approximately 59%. Germline V CDR1 and CDR2: SGHVT, SQSDAQ. The V gene lost 0 bases and the J gene lost 5 bases, with 9 bases spanning the gap. This CDR3 spans 14 amino acids. Points from the study as a whole: Across the ex vivo response, the dominant clonotypes were HLA-C-restricted CMV-specific TCR beta clonotypes. Summed public TCR beta family frequency identified CMV carriers bearing the relevant HLA.

The receptor was isolated from a human donor in good health (CMV status not recorded). Some clones in this sample may be carry-over from other donors' samples. The chain has TRBV7-4 and TRBJ2-3, with D maybe TRBD2 (5 bases). The starting material was CD8+ T cells from cultured PBMCs, obtained from culture after CMV antigen stimulation. The CDR3 region has the DNA TGTGCCAGCAGCTTAGCGGGAGCCGGAGATACGCAGTATTTT. The encoded protein is CASSLAGAGDTQYF. The full variable domain, rest sourced from reference TRBV7-4 and TRBJ2-3, is GAGVSQSPRYKVAKRGRDVALRCDSISGHVTLYWYRQTLGQGSEVLTYSQSDAQRDKSGRPSGRFSAERPERSVSTLKIQRTEQGDSAVYLCASSLAGAGDTQYFGPGTRLTVL.